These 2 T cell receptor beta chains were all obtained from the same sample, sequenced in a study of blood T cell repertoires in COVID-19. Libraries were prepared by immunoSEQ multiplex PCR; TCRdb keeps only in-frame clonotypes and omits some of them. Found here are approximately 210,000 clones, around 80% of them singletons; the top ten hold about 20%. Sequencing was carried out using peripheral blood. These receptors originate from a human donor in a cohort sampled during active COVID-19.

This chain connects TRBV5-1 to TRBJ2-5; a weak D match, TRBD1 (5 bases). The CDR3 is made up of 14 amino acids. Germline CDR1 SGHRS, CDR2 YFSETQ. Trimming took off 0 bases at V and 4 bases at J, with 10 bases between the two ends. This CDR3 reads CASSLDRQGETQYF. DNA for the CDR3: TGCGCCAGCAGCTTGGATAGGCAGGGAGAGACCCAGTACTTC.

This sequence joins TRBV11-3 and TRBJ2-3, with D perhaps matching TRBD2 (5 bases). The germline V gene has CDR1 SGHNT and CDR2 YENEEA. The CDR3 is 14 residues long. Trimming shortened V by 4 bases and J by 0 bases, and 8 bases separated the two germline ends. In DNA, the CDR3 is TGTGCCAGCAGCTCCGGGAAAAGCACAGATACGCAGTATTTT. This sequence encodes CASSSGKSTDTQYF.